The next 21 T cell receptor beta chains were all read from a single sample in a study of response to subunit inactivated influenza vaccine. TCRdb fed the RT-PCR reads into MiXCR, producing one record per CDR3 protein. The sample records a few hundred thousand distinct CDR3 sequences, 20% to 25% being singletons. The starting material was PBMCs from blood, obtained less than 22 months after vaccination. The source is a man between 50 and 75 years old who received an inactivated influenza vaccine.

This clonotype was seen only a few times. The chain uses TRBV7-2 and TRBJ2-5; D is undetermined. Trimming shortened V by 1 base and J by 5 bases, and 11 bases separated the two germline ends. This CDR3 is built from 14 residues. The V gene's germline CDR1 is SGHTA and CDR2 FQGNSA. For the CDR3, the DNA is TGTGCCAGCAGCTTAGTTCCGATCCGGGAGACCCAGTACTTC. Protein: CASSLVPIRETQYF.

This clonotype was seen repeatedly, ten times or more. This rearrangement joins TRBV9 to TRBJ2-5, with D maybe TRBD2 (5 bases). This CDR3 contains 15 residues. Germline CDR1 reads SGDLS; CDR2 reads YYNGEE. V was pared by 2 bases and J by 5 bases, with 16 bases between. CDR3 in DNA: TGTGCCAGCAGCGTTTCTACCGGGTGGGAGGAGACCCAGTACTTC. The encoded protein is CASSVSTGWEETQYF.

This rearrangement joins TRBV20-1 to TRBJ2-5, with D possibly TRBD1 on 6 matching bases. The CDR3 extends over 12 amino acids. Trimming shortened V by 2 bases and J by 4 bases, and 8 bases separated the two germline ends. Looked up from germline, CDR1 is DFQATT and CDR2 is SNEGSKA (reference sequence). CDR3 in DNA: TGCAGTGCTAGACTACAGGGAGAGACCCAGTACTTC. It is translated as CSARLQGETQYF.

This rearrangement joins TRBV30 to TRBJ2-7, with D hard to call. Germline V gene lookup returns CDR1 GTSNPN and CDR2 SVGIG (reference sequence). CDR3 length equals 11 residues. Trimming removed 3 bases from V and 12 bases from J, with 15 bases in between. CDR3 DNA: TGTGCCTGGAGAATTGGTCCTGACGGGTACTTC. Protein: CAWRIGPDGYF.

Only a few counts were recorded for this clonotype. The chain links TRBV20-1 to TRBJ1-2; no definite D call. Germline CDR1 is DFQATT and CDR2 is SNEGSKA (reference sequence). The CDR3 sequence is 14 residues long. The germline V and J ends were trimmed by 1 base and 7 bases, with 16 bases remaining between them. In DNA form, the CDR3 reads TGCAGTGCTAGAGTTACCAGTAAAGGCGCTGGCTACACCTTC. Residues: CSARVTSKGAGYTF.

This rearrangement joins TRBV7-2 to TRBJ2-1; D is possibly TRBD2 (5 bases). Trimming shortened V by 6 bases and J by 9 bases, and 12 bases separated the two germline ends. Germline V gene lookup returns CDR1 SGHTA and CDR2 FQGNSA. This CDR3 is 12 amino acids long. The CDR3 DNA reads TGTGCCAGCAGAGAGGGTTTAGGTGAGCAGTTCTTC. It specifies CASREGLGEQFF.

This clonotype was recorded a few times. V usage is TRBV13 and J usage is TRBJ2-1; 15 positions match TRBD2. Looked up from germline, CDR1 is PRHDT and CDR2 is FYEKMQ (reference sequence). CDR3 length equals 16 residues. J lost 6 bases, V lost 5 bases, and 5 bases had no gene match. The CDR3 DNA follows: TGTGCCAGCAGCCGTCGGACTAGCGGGAGGGCCAATGAGCAGTTCTTC. Its protein is CASSRRTSGRANEQFF. Together with reference TRBV13 and TRBJ2-1, the CDR3 gives the full variable domain: AAGVIQSPRHLIKEKRETATLKCYPIPRHDTVYWYQQGPGQDPQFLISFYEKMQSDKGSIPDRFSAQQFSDYHSELNMSSLELGDSALYFCASSRRTSGRANEQFFGPGTRLTVL.

The chain combines TRBV5-1 with TRBJ1-2; 9 positions agree with TRBD1. V lost 0 bases, J lost 3 bases, and 6 bases stayed unmatched. The CDR3 covers 16 residues. Germline loops: CDR1 SGHRS, CDR2 YFSETQ. CDR3 in amino acids: CASSLDSGTGYYGYTF. DNA for the CDR3: TGCGCCAGCAGCTTGGACTCCGGGACAGGGTACTATGGCTACACCTTC. The whole variable domain, filled in from reference TRBV5-1 and TRBJ1-2, reads KAGVTQTPRYLIKTRGQQVTLSCSPISGHRSVSWYQQTPGQGLQFLFEYFSETQRNKGNFPGRFSGRQFSNSRSEMNVSTLELGDSALYLCASSLDSGTGYYGYTFGSGTRLTVV.

The chain is built from TRBV19 and TRBJ1-1; 12 positions match TRBD1. The V and J ends lost 2 bases and 4 bases, in that order; junction bases with no gene match: 2. The germline gives CDR1 LNHDA, CDR2 SQIVND (reference sequence). This CDR3 has 15 residues. The CDR3 loop is CASSIRDRGPTEAFF. For the CDR3, the DNA is TGTGCCAGTAGTATACGGGACAGGGGGCCCACTGAAGCTTTCTTT.

This clonotype was picked up a small number of times. This sequence joins TRBV28 and TRBJ1-4; D might be TRBD1 (6 bases). The CDR3 length is 15 residues. Germline CDR1 reads MDHEN; CDR2 reads SYDVKM. With 4 bases removed from V and 8 bases from J, the gap between germline ends came to 17 bases. The CDR3 loop reads CASSSQEWTAEKLFF. CDR3 coding DNA: TGTGCCAGCAGTTCCCAGGAGTGGACAGCGGAAAAACTGTTTTTT. Combining the CDR3 with reference TRBV28 and TRBJ1-4 gives the whole variable domain DVKVTQSSRYLVKRTGEKVFLECVQDMDHENMFWYRQDPGLGLRLIYFSYDVKMKEKGDIPEGYSVSREKKERFSLILESASTNQTSMYLCASSSQEWTAEKLFFGSGTQLSVL.

This clonotype was seen ten or more times. V is TRBV10-3 and J is TRBJ2-2; no clear D gene. V lost 5 bases to trimming and J lost 4 bases, with 11 bases between them. Germline values: CDR1 ENHRY, CDR2 SYGVKD. The CDR3 spans 14 residues. Here the CDR3 DNA reads TGTGCCATCAGTCCGGTAGCAGGCACCGGGGAGCTGTTTTTT. Its translation: CAISPVAGTGELFF.

This clonotype occurred a few times. The chain links TRBV5-6 to TRBJ1-5; the D gene is possibly TRBD1 (5 bases). Germline V gives CDR1 SGHDT, CDR2 YYEEEE. The CDR3 runs 15 residues. V lost 0 bases and J 5 bases, leaving 12 bases between the germline ends. The DNA for the CDR3 is TGTGCCAGCAGCTTGGGATGGGACGGAGATCAGCCCCAGCATTTT. Translating it yields CASSLGWDGDQPQHF.

The chain is built from TRBV4-3 and TRBJ1-6; D gene uncertain. The germline CDR1 and CDR2 sequences are LGHNA and YSLEER. The CDR3 contains 17 residues. V shed 1 base and J shed 13 bases, with 23 bases lying between them. The CDR3 reads CASSQVNPAKGMIPLHF. The CDR3, as DNA: TGCGCCAGCAGCCAAGTTAATCCGGCAAAAGGGATGATCCCCCTCCACTTT.

This clonotype was picked up a small number of times. The rearrangement joins TRBV27 to TRBJ2-3; TRBD1 is a possible D gene (5 bases). Trimming took 2 bases from V and 4 from J, leaving 13 bases between them. This CDR3 has 15 residues. The germline CDR1 and CDR2 sequences are MNHEY and SMNVEV (reference sequence). The CDR3 spells CASSLLGVPPDTQYF. The CDR3 bases are TGTGCCAGCAGTTTACTAGGGGTCCCCCCAGATACGCAGTATTTT.

This clonotype appeared a few times. J is TRBJ1-5 and V is TRBV20-1, with D maybe TRBD1 (6 bases). The CDR3 consists of 14 residues. V was cut by 5 bases and J by 3 bases, with 14 bases left in between. Germline CDR1 is DFQATT and CDR2 is SNEGSKA (reference sequence). The CDR3 DNA sequence: TGCAGTGCTGTTAGAGGGGGGTTCAATCAGCCCCAGCATTTT. Protein: CSAVRGGFNQPQHF.

This clonotype has only a few counts. The chain is built from TRBV29-1 and TRBJ1-2; D is perhaps TRBD1 (6 bases). The CDR3 runs 13 residues. Germline V CDR1 and CDR2: SQVTM, ANQGSEA. V was cut by 7 bases and J by 5 bases, with 17 bases left in between. The CDR3 nucleotides are TGCAGCGCTAGGCGTGGAGGGGGATATGGCTACACCTTC. It specifies CSARRGGGYGYTF.

This clonotype was counted only a few times. CDR3 in DNA: TGTGCCAGCAGCCAAGATCTGTCGGGACCGTACGAGCAGTACTTC. Translation gives CASSQDLSGPYEQYF. The rearrangement links TRBV3-1 to TRBJ2-7; tentatively, D is TRBD1 or TRBD2 (5 bases each). This CDR3 region has 15 residues. Trimming shortened V by 0 bases and J by 4 bases, and 13 bases separated the two germline ends. Germline V gene data show CDR1 as LGHDT and CDR2 as YNNKEL (reference sequence).

This clonotype occurred a few times. The chain joins TRBV7-2 to TRBJ1-5; D ambiguous. V gave up 1 base and J gave up 0 bases, with 7 bases separating them. Germline CDR1 and CDR2: SGHTA and FQGNSA. The CDR3 spans 15 residues. CDR3 sequence: CASSLEPYSNQPQHF. In nucleotides, the CDR3 is TGTGCCAGCAGCTTAGAGCCGTATAGCAATCAGCCCCAGCATTTT.

In its sample, this clonotype was seen many times. The genes are TRBV7-2 and TRBJ1-2; 9 nucleotides align to TRBD1. V lost 5 bases and J lost 8; bases outside the gene matches: 15. The germline gives CDR1 SGHTA, CDR2 FQGNSA. The CDR3 extends over 16 amino acids. In DNA form, the CDR3 reads TGTGCCAGCAGCGCCAAGACCGGGACAGGGAGTCGAGGCTACACCTTC. This sequence encodes CASSAKTGTGSRGYTF. The variable domain in full, completed from reference TRBV7-2 and TRBJ1-2, reads GAGVSQSPSNKVTEKGKDVELRCDPISGHTALYWYRQSLGQGLEFLIYFQGNSAPDKSGLPSDRFSAERTGGSVSTLTIQRTQQEDSAVYLCASSAKTGTGSRGYTFGSGTRLTVV.

This clonotype has just a few counts. The V call is TRBV5-1, the J call TRBJ2-5; 9 positions match TRBD1. The length of the CDR3 is 17 residues. Germline V gene sequence: CDR1 SGHRS, CDR2 YFSETQ. With V trimmed by 0 bases and J by 5 bases, 11 bases remained unmatched. CDR3 sequence reads: CASSLATGGSSRETQYF. CDR3 sequence (DNA): TGCGCCAGCAGCTTGGCTACAGGGGGCAGCAGTAGGGAGACCCAGTACTTC.

This clonotype was counted at least ten times. This chain connects TRBV27 to TRBJ1-5, with 7 bases aligning to TRBD1. Germline values: CDR1 MNHEY, CDR2 SMNVEV (reference sequence). This CDR3 region has 15 residues. The junction had 3 bases not matched to a gene; V was cut back by 2 bases and J by 2 bases. The CDR3 DNA reads TGTGCCAGCAGTTTAAGACAGGGCGGCAATCAGCCCCAGCATTTT. It yields the protein CASSLRQGGNQPQHF.